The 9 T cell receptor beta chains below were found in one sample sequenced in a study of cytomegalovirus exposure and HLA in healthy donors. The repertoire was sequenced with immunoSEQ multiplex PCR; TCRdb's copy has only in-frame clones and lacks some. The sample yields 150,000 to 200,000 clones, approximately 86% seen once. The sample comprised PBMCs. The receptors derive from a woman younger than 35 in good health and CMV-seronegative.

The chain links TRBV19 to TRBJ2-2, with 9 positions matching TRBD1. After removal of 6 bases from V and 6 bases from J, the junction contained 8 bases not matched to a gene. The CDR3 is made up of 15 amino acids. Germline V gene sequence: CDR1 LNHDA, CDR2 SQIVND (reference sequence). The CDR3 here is CASSPKQGAAGELFF. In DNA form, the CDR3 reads TGTGCCAGTAGCCCAAAACAGGGGGCGGCCGGGGAGCTGTTTTTT.

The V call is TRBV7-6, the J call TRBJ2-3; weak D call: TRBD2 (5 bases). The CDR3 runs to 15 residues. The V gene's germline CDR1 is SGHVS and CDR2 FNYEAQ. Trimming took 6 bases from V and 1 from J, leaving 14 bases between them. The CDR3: CASRLGPDGTDTQYF. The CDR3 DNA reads TGTGCCAGCAGACTAGGGCCAGATGGCACAGATACGCAGTATTTT.

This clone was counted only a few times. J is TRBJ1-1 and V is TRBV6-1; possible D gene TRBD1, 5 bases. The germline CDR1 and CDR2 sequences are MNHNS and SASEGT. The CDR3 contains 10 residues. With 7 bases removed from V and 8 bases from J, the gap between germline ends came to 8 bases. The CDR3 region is CASTRTEAFF. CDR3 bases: TGTGCCAGCACCAGGACAGAAGCTTTCTTT.

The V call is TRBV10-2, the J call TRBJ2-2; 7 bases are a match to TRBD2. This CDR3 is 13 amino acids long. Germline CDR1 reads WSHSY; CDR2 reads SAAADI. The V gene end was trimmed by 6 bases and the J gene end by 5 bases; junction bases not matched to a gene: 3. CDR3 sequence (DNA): TGCGCCAGCAGGGACGGGAGGACCGGGGAGCTGTTTTTT. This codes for CASRDGRTGELFF.

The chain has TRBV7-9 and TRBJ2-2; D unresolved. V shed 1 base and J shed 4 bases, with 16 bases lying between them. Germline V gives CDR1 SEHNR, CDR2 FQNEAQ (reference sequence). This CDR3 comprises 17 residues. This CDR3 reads CASSLEEVTLRTGELFF. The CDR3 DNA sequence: TGTGCCAGCAGCTTAGAAGAGGTTACCCTACGCACCGGGGAGCTGTTTTTT.

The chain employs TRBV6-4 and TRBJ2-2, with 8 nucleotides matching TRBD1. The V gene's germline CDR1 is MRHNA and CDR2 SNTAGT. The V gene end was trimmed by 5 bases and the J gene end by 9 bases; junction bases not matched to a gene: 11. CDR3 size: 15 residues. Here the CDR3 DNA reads TGTGCCAGCAGTCCCGAAGGGACAGGTGGAAGGGAGCTGTTTTTT. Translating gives CASSPEGTGGRELFF.

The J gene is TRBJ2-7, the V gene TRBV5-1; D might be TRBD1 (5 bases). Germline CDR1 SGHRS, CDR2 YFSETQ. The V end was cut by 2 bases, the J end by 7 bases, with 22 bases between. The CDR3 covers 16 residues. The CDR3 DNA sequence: TGCGCCAGCAGCTTAAGACAGAATGAGGTGTTGGGGGAGCAGTACTTC. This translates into CASSLRQNEVLGEQYF. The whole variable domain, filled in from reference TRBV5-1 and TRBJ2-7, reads KAGVTQTPRYLIKTRGQQVTLSCSPISGHRSVSWYQQTPGQGLQFLFEYFSETQRNKGNFPGRFSGRQFSNSRSEMNVSTLELGDSALYLCASSLRQNEVLGEQYFGPGTRLTVT.

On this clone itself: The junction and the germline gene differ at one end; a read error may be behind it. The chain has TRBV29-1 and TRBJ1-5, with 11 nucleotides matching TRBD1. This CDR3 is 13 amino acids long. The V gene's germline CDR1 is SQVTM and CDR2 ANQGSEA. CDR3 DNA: TGCAGCGTTGGGACAGGGGGCAACCAGCCCCAGCATTTT. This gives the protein CSVGTGGNQPQHF.

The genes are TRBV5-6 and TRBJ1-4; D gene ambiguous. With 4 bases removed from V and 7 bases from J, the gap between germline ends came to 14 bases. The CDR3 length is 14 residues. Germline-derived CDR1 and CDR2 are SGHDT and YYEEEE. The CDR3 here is CASSLRDAGEKLFF. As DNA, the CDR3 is TGTGCCAGCAGCCTCCGGGATGCTGGTGAAAAACTGTTTTTT.